Listed below are T cell receptor beta chains from one sample, sequenced in a study of blood T cell repertoires in COVID-19. Measured with immunoSEQ multiplex PCR; TCRdb has only the in-frame clones, and not every one. The sample lists some 270,000 clones, roughly 86% occurring once. Material: peripheral blood. Receptor source: a woman aged 60-70 years who had recovered from COVID-19. Each CDR3 is given with its conserved first and last residue. The order of the fields is D gene, clone size, J gene, V gene, CDR3 protein, CDR3 DNA. A D gene is named only where the DNA matches it firmly. For some rows the clone size is stated as once, few or many, or as a class when expanded; others skip it.

NA,NA,TRBJ1-1,TRBV4-1,CASSQDGRWTEAFF,TGCGCCAGCAGCCAAGATGGGAGGTGGACTGAAGCTTTCTTT
TRBD2,NA,TRBJ2-7,TRBV29-1,CSAKRGGSYEQYF,TGCAGCGCTAAGCGGGGGGGCTCCTACGAGCAGTACTTC
NA,NA,TRBJ2-1,TRBV5-8,CASSLSASSYNEQFF,TGTGCCAGCAGCTTGTCTGCGAGCTCCTACAATGAGCAGTTCTTC
NA,NA,TRBJ1-1,TRBV5-6,CASSTGQMNTEAFF,TGTGCCAGCAGCACAGGACAGATGAACACTGAAGCTTTCTTT
NA,once,TRBJ2-1,TRBV28,CASTRIQYNEQFF,TGTGCCAGCACGCGCATACAGTACAATGAGCAGTTCTTC
NA,NA,TRBJ1-2,TRBV12-3/TRBV12-4,CASSFSGVYGYTF,TGTGCCAGCAGTTTTTCAGGGGTCTATGGCTACACCTTC
TRBD1,few,TRBJ1-2,TRBV3-1/TRBV3-2,CASSQDRGDYGYTF,TGTGCCAGCAGCCAAGACAGGGGGGACTATGGCTACACCTTC
NA,NA,TRBJ1-5,TRBV19,CASRFPAGNNQPQHF,TGTGCCAGTCGCTTTCCGGCGGGGAACAATCAGCCCCAGCATTTT
NA,NA,TRBJ1-1,TRBV19,CATERKAQMNTEAFF,TGTGCCACCGAGCGCAAGGCGCAGATGAACACTGAAGCTTTCTTT
NA,NA,TRBJ1-2,TRBV7-2,CASSLLNWYGYTF,TGTGCCAGCAGCCTGCTTAACTGGTATGGCTACACCTTC
TRBD1,once,TRBJ1-6,TRBV7-9,CASTQGQGFSPLHF,TGTGCCAGCACACAGGGACAGGGGTTTTCACCCCTCCACTTT
TRBD1,NA,TRBJ2-7,TRBV7-8,CASSTTTGESVYEQYF,TGTGCCAGCAGCACGACGACAGGGGAATCTGTGTACGAGCAGTACTTC
TRBD2,NA,TRBJ2-1,TRBV7-9,CASSATSGSYNEQFF,TGTGCCAGCAGCGCAACTAGCGGCTCCTACAATGAGCAGTTCTTC
TRBD1,NA,TRBJ2-5,TRBV19,CASSYDRDPETQYF,TGTGCCAGTAGTTATGACAGGGACCCAGAGACCCAGTACTTC
TRBD1,NA,TRBJ1-3,TRBV18,CASSKGTGGSGNTIYF,TGTGCCAGCTCAAAAGGGACAGGCGGCTCTGGAAACACCATATATTTT
TRBD1,NA,TRBJ2-3,TRBV19,CASSPRQGPTDTQYF,TGTGCCAGTAGTCCCCGACAGGGACCCACAGATACGCAGTATTTT
NA,NA,TRBJ1-6,TRBV27,CASSLMTALNSPLHF,TGTGCCAGCAGTTTAATGACAGCCCTCAACTCACCCCTCCACTTT
TRBD1,NA,TRBJ2-7,TRBV5-1,CASSPPGQGSYEQYF,TGCGCCAGCAGCCCCCCGGGACAGGGCTCCTACGAGCAGTACTTC
TRBD2,NA,TRBJ2-3,TRBV11-3,CASSLTSGGARESTDTQYF,TGTGCCAGCAGCTTAACTAGCGGGGGGGCCAGAGAAAGCACAGATACGCAGTATTTT
TRBD1,many,TRBJ1-2,TRBV5-4,CASSVGQGFYGYTF,TGTGCCAGCAGCGTGGGACAGGGCTTCTATGGCTACACCTTC
NA,once,TRBJ2-7,TRBV13,CASSVGREQYF,TGTGCCAGCAGCGTAGGCAGAGAGCAGTACTTC
NA,NA,TRBJ2-1,TRBV5-1,CASASGGPFLNEQFF,TGCGCCAGCGCATCCGGGGGGCCTTTCCTCAATGAGCAGTTCTTC
TRBD2,NA,TRBJ2-1,TRBV2,CASNEGGTRGINEQFF,TGTGCCAGCAACGAGGGAGGGACTAGGGGTATCAATGAGCAGTTCTTC